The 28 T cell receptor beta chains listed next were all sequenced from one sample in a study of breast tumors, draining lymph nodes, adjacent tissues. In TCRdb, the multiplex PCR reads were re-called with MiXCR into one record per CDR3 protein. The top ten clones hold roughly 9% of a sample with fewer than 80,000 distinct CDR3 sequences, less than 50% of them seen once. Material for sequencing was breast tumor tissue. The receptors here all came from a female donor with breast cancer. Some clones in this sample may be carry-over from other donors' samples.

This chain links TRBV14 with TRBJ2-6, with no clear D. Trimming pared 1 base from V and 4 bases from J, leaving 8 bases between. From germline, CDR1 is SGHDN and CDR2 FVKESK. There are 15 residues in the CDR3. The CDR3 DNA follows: TGTGCCAGCAGCCAAGGGCTATCCGGGGCCAACGTCCTGACTTTC. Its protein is CASSQGLSGANVLTF.

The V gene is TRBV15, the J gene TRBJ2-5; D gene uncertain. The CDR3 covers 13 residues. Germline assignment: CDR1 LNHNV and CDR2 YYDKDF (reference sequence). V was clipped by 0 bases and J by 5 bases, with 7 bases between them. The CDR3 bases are TGTGCCACCAGCAGAGAAGGGTGGGAGACCCAGTACTTC. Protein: CATSREGWETQYF.

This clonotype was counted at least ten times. CDR3 protein: CAISESLGLAGVYEQYF. CDR3 DNA: TGTGCCATCAGTGAGTCGTTAGGACTAGCGGGGGTATACGAGCAGTACTTC. The chain is built from TRBV10-3 and TRBJ2-7; TRBD2 agrees at 13 bases. Germline V gene sequence: CDR1 ENHRY, CDR2 SYGVKD. With V trimmed by 0 bases and J by 4 bases, 6 bases remained unmatched. CDR3 length equals 17 residues.

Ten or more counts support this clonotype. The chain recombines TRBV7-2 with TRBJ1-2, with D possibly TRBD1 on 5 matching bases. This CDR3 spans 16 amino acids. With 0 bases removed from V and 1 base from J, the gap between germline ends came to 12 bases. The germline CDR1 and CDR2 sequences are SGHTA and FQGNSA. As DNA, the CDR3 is TGTGCCAGCAGCTTAGCAGGGACGGGGTTTAACTATGGCTACACCTTC. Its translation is CASSLAGTGFNYGYTF. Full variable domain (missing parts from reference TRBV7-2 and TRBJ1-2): GAGVSQSPSNKVTEKGKDVELRCDPISGHTALYWYRQSLGQGLEFLIYFQGNSAPDKSGLPSDRFSAERTGGSVSTLTIQRTQQEDSAVYLCASSLAGTGFNYGYTFGSGTRLTVV.

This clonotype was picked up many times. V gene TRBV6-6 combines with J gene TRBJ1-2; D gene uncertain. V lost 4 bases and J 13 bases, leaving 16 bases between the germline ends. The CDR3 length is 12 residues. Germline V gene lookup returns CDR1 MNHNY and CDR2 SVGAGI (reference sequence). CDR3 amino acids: CASSWVKGAPTF. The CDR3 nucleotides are TGTGCCAGCAGTTGGGTAAAGGGAGCCCCCACCTTC.

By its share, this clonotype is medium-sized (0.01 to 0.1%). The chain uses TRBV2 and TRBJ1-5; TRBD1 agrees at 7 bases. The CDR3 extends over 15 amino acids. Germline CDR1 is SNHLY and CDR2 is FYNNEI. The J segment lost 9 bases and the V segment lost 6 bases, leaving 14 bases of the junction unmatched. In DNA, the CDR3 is TGTGCCAGCAGCGCAAATACAGGGGCGGGCTGGCCCCAGCATTTT. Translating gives CASSANTGAGWPQHF.

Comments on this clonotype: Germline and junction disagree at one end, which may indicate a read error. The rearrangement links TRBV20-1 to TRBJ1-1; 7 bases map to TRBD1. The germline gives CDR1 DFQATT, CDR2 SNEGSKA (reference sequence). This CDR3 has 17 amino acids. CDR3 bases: TGCAGTGCTGGAGACAGGGCGAAAGGCGCGCGGAACACTGAAGCTTTCTTT. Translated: CSAGDRAKGARNTEAFF.

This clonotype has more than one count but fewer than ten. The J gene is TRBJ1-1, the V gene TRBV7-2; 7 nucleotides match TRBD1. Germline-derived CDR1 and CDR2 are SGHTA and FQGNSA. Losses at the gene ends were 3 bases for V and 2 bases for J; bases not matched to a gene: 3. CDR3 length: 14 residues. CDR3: CASSFGQANTEAFF. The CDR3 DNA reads TGTGCCAGCAGCTTTGGACAGGCAAACACTGAAGCTTTCTTT.

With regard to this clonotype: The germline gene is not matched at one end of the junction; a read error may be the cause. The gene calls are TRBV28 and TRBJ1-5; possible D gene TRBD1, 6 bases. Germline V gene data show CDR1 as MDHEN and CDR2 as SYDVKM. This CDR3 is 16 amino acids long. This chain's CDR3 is CPSTSVDRYSNQPQHF. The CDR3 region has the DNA TGTCCCAGCACATCCGTAGACAGGTATAGCAATCAGCCCCAGCATTTT.

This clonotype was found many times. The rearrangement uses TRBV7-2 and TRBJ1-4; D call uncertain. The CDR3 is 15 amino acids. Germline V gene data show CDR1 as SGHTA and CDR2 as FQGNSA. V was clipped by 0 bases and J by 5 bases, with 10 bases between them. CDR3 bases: TGTGCCAGCAGCTTAGCCCCAGCCCAAAATGAAAAACTGTTTTTT. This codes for CASSLAPAQNEKLFF.

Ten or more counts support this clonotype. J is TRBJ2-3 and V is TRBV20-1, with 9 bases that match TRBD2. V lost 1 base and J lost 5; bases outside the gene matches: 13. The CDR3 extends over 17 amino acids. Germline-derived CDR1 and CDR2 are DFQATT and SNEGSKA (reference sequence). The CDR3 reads CSARVPLAGVVIDTQYF. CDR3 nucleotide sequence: TGCAGTGCTAGAGTTCCTTTAGCGGGGGTGGTTATAGATACGCAGTATTTT.

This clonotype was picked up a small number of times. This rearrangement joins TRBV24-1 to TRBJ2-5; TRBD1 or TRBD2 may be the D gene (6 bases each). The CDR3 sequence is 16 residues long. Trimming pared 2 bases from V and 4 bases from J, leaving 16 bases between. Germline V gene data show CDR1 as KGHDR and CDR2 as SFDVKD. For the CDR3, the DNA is TGTGCCACCAGTGATTCCAGACGGGGGCAACGAGAGACCCAGTACTTC. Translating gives CATSDSRRGQRETQYF.

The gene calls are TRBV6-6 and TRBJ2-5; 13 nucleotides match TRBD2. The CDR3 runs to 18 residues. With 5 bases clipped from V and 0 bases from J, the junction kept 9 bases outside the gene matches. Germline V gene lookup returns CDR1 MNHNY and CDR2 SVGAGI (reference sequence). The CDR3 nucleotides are TGTGCCAGCAGTGCTCGGACTAGCGGGGGTACCTACCAAGAGACCCAGTACTTC. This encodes CASSARTSGGTYQETQYF.

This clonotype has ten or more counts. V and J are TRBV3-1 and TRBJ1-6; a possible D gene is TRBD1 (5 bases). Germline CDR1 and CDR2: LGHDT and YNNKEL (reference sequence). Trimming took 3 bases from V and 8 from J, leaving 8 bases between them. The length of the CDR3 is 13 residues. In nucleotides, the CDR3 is TGTGCCAGCAGCCACCCAGGGTATTCACCCCTCCACTTT. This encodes CASSHPGYSPLHF.

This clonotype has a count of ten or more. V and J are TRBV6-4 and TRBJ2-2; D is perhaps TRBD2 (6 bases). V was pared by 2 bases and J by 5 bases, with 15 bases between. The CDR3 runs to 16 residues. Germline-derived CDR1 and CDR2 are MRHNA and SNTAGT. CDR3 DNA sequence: TGTGCCAGCAGTGACCATGGGCTAGCGACAACCGGGGAGCTGTTTTTT. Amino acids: CASSDHGLATTGELFF.

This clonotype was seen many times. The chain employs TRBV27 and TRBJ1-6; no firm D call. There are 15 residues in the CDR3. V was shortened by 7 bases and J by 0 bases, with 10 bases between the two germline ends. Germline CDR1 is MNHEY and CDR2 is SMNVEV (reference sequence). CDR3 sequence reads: CASKGRYSYNSPLHF. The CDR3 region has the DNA TGTGCCAGCAAAGGGAGGTACTCCTATAATTCACCCCTCCACTTT.

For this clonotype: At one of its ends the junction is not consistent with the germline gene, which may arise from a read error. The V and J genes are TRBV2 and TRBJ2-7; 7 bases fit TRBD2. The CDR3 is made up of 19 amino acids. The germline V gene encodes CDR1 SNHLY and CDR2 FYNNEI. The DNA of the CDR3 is TGTGCCACCAGTCCCCGCAGGTTAGCGAACACCGGGGGGTCCTACGAGCAGTACTTC. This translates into CATSPRRLANTGGSYEQYF. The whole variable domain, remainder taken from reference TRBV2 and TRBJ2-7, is EPEVTQTPSHQVTQMGQEVILRCVPISNHLYFYWYRQILGQKVEFLVSFYNNEISEKSEIFDDQFSVERPDGSNFTLKIRSTKLEDSAMYFCATSPRRLANTGGSYEQYFGPGTRLTVT.

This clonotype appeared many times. CDR3 sequence (DNA): TGTGCCAGCAGCCAAGGGAGGTCAGTCTATGGCTACACCTTC. Protein: CASSQGRSVYGYTF. V gene TRBV4-2 combines with J gene TRBJ1-2; D unclear. The CDR3 consists of 14 residues. V shed 1 base and J shed 4 bases, with 10 bases lying between them. Germline values: CDR1 LGHNA, CDR2 YNFKEQ.

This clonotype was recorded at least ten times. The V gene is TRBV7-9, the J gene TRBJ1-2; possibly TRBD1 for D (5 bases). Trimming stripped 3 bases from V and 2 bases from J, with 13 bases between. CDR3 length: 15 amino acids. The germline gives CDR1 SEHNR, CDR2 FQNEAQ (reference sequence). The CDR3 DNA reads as TGTGCCAGCAGCTTTCCAGGGCCACTAAACTATGGCTACACCTTC. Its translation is CASSFPGPLNYGYTF.

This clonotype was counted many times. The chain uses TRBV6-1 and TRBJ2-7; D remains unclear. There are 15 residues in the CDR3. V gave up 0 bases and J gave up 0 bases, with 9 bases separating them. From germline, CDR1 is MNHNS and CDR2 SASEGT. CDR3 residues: CASSEAGKLSYEQYF. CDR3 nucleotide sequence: TGTGCCAGCAGTGAAGCGGGGAAGCTCTCCTACGAGCAGTACTTC.

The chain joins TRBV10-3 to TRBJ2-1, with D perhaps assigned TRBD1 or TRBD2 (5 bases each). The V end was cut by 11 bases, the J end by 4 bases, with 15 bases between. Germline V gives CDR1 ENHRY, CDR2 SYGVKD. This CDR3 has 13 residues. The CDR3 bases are TGTGCCTCAAGGGGAGAGGTGTACAATGAGCAGTTCTTC. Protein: CASRGEVYNEQFF.

DNA for the CDR3: TGCAGTGCTAGCGGGGGGGGCGAATCTGAAGCTTTCTTT. It translates to CSASGGGESEAFF. The genes are TRBV20-1 and TRBJ1-1; weak D call: TRBD1 (6 bases). Trimming removed 3 bases from V and 6 bases from J, with 14 bases in between. CDR1 DFQATT and CDR2 SNEGSKA come from the germline V gene (reference sequence). This CDR3 is built from 13 residues.

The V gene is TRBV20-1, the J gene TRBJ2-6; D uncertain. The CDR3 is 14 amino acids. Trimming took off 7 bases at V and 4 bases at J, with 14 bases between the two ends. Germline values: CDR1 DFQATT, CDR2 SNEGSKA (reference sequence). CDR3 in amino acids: CSVPELEGANVLTF. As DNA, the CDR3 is TGCAGTGTCCCAGAATTGGAAGGGGCCAACGTCCTGACTTTC.

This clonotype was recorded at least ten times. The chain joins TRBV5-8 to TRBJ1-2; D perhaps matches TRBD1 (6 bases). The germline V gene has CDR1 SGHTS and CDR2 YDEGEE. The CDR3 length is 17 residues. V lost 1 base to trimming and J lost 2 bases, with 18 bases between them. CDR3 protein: CASSLLQGSLKNYGYTF. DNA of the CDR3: TGTGCCAGCAGCTTGCTGCAGGGGAGTTTGAAAAACTATGGCTACACCTTC.

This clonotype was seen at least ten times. The CDR3 spells CASSSKVRALEQYF. The CDR3, as DNA: TGTGCCAGCAGCTCCAAGGTCCGGGCTCTCGAGCAGTACTTC. The chain recombines TRBV7-9 with TRBJ2-7; D unclear. The V and J ends lost 4 bases and 6 bases respectively, with 16 bases between them. CDR3 length: 14 residues. Germline values: CDR1 SEHNR, CDR2 FQNEAQ (reference sequence).

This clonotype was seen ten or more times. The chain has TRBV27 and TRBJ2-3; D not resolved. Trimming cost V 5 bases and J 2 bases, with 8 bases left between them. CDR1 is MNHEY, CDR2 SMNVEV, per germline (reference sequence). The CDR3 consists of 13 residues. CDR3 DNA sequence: TGTGCCAGCAGTCGTCGTTTCACAGATACGCAGTATTTT. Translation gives CASSRRFTDTQYF.

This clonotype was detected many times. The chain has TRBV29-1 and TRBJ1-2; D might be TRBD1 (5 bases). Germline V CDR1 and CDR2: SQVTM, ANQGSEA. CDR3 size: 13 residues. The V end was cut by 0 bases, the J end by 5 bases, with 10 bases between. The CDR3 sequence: CSVEDLRGYGYTF. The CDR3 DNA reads TGCAGCGTTGAAGATCTGCGGGGGTATGGCTACACCTTC.

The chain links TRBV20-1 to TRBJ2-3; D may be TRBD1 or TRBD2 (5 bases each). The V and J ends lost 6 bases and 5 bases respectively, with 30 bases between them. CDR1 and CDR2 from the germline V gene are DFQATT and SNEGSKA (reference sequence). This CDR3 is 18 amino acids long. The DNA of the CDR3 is TGCAGTGCAAGAACGGGACGAGGAGTTCATGATATTATAGATACGCAGTATTTT. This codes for CSARTGRGVHDIIDTQYF.